This T cell receptor (beta chain) is from a study of blood T cell repertoires in COVID-19. Overall study: The origin of the acute and convalescent COVID-19 samples was the United States, Italy and Spain. Sample material is recorded as cDNA or gDNA derived from T cells, B-cell-depleted T cells, or PBMCs.

This CDR3 spans 13 amino acids. V lost 4 bases and J 4 bases, leaving 10 bases between the germline ends. Germline CDR1 and CDR2: LGHDT and YNNKEL (reference sequence). As originally analysed: Reference gene primer amplification in the assay estimated nucleated cell counts. Clones were sequenced by immunoSEQ multiplex PCR, and TCRdb holds only the in-frame ones, with some missing. V and J calls and clone size come straight from that table; D and trimming were deduced from the DNA. The sample holds some 74,000 clones, around 83% seen once. This TCR was sampled from a man older than 75 with acute or convalescent COVID-19. The sequenced material came from peripheral blood. This sequence joins TRBV3-1 (or the pseudogene TRBV3-2) and TRBJ1-2; tentatively, D is TRBD1 (6 bases). Here the CDR3 reads CASSRGTPYGYTF. The CDR3 DNA is TGTGCCAGCAGCCGAGGGACACCCTATGGCTACACCTTC.